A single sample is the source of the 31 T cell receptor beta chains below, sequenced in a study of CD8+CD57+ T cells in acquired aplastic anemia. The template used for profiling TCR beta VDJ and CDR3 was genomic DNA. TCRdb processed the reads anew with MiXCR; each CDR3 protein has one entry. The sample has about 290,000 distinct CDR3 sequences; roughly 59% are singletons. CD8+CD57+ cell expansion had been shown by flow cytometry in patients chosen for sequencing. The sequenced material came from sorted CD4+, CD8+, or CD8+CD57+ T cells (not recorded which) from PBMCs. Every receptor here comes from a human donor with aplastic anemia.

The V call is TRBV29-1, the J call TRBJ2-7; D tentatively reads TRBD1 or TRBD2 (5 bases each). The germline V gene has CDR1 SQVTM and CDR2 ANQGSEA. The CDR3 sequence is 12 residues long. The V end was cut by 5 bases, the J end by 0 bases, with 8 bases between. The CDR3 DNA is TGCAGCGTTTCCGGGACCTCCTACGAGCAGTACTTC. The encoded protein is CSVSGTSYEQYF.

The CDR3 nucleotides are TGCAGTGCTAGAGATTTTCCTCAAGGTTGGGATAATCAGCCCCAGCATTTT. Its protein product is CSARDFPQGWDNQPQHF. V gene TRBV20-1 combines with J gene TRBJ1-5, with D hard to call. Trimming pared 0 bases from V and 4 bases from J, leaving 19 bases between. Germline CDR1 reads DFQATT; CDR2 reads SNEGSKA (reference sequence). This CDR3 spans 17 amino acids.

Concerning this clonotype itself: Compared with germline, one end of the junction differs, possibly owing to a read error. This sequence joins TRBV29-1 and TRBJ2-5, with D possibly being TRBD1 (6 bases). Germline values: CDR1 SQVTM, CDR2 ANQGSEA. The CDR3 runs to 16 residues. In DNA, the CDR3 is TGCAGCGTTCGTGCCAGCAGTTTGACAGGTCAAGAGACCCAGTGCTTC. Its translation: CSVRASSLTGQETQCF.

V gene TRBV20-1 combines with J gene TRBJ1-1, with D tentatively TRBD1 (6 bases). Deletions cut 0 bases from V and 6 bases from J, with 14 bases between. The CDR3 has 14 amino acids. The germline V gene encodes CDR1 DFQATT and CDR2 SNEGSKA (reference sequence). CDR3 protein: CSARDQGRGPEAFF. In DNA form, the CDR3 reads TGCAGTGCTAGAGATCAGGGGAGGGGCCCTGAAGCTTTCTTT.

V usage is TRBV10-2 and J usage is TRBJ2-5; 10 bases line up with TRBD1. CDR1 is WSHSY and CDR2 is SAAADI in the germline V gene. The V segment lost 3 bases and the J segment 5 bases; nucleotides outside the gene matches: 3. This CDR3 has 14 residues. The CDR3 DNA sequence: TGCGCCAGCAGTGAAGACAGGGGGCTCGAGACCCAGTACTTC. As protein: CASSEDRGLETQYF.

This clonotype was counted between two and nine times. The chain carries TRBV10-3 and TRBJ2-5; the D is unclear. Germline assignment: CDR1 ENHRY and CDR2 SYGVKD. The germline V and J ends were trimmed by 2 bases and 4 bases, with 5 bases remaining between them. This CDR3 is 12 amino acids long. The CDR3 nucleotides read TGTGCCATCAGTGAGGTCGCAGAGACCCAGTACTTC. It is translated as CAISEVAETQYF.

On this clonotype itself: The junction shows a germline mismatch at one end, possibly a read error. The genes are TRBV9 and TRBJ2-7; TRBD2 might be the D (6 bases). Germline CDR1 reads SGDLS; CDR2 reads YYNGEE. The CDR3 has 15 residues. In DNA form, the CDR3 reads TGTGCCAGCAGAGTAGCGGCGGGATGGGGCTACGAGCAGTACTTC. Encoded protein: CASRVAAGWGYEQYF.

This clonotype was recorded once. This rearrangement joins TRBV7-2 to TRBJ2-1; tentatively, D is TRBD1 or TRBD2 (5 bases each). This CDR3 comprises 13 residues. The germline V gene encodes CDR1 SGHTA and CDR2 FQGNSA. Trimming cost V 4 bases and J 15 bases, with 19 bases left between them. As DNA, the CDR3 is TGTGCCAGCAGCTACGGGGCAGCCGGTCGGGGGTTCTTC. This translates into CASSYGAAGRGFF.

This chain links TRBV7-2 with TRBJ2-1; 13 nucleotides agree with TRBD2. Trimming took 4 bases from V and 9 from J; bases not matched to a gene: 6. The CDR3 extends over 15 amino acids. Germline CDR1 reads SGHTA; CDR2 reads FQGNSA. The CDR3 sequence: CASSSGTSGIGEQFF. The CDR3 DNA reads TGTGCCAGCAGCTCCGGGACTAGCGGGATTGGTGAGCAGTTCTTC. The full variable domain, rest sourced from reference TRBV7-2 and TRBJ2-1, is GAGVSQSPSNKVTEKGKDVELRCDPISGHTALYWYRQSLGQGLEFLIYFQGNSAPDKSGLPSDRFSAERTGGSVSTLTIQRTQQEDSAVYLCASSSGTSGIGEQFFGPGTRLTVL.

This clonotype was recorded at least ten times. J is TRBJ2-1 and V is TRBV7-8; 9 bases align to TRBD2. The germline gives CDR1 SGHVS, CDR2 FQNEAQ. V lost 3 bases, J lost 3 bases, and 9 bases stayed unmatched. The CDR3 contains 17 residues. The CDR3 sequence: CASSFLSGGTLYNEQFF. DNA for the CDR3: TGTGCCAGCAGCTTCCTTAGCGGGGGTACTCTCTACAATGAGCAGTTCTTC.

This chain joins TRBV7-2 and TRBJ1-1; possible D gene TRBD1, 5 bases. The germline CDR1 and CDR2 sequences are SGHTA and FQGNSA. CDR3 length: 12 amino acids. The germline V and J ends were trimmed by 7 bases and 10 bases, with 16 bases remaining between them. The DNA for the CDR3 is TGTGCCAGCATGAGCCCTCGGGGGGGAGCTTTCTTT. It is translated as CASMSPRGGAFF. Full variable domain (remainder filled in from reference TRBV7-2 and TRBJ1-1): GAGVSQSPSNKVTEKGKDVELRCDPISGHTALYWYRQSLGQGLEFLIYFQGNSAPDKSGLPSDRFSAERTGGSVSTLTIQRTQQEDSAVYLCASMSPRGGAFFGQGTRLTVV.

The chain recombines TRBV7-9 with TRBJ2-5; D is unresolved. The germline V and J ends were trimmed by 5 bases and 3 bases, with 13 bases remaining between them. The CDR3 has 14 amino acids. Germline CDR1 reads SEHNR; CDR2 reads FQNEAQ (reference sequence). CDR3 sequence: CASSPERGEETQYF. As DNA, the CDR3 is TGTGCCAGCAGCCCAGAGAGAGGAGAAGAGACCCAGTACTTC.

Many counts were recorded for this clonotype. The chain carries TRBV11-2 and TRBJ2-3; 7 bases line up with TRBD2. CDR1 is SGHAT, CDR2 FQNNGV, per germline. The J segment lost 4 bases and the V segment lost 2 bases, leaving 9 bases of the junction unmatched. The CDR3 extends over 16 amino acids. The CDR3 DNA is TGTGCCAGCAGCTTACGCCCGACGGGGGGTGCAGATACGCAGTATTTT. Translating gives CASSLRPTGGADTQYF.

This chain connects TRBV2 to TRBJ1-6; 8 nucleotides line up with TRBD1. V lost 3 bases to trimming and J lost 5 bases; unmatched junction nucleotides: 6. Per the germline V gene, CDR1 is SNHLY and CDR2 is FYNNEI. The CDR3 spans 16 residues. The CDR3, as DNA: TGTGCCAGCAGTGAGTGGACAGGGAGTAATAATTCACCCCTCCACTTT. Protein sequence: CASSEWTGSNNSPLHF.

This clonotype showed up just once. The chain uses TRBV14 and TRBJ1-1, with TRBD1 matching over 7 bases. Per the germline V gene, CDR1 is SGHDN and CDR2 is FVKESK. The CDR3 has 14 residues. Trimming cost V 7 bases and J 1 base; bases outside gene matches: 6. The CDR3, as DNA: TGTGCCAGCACTTTGACAGGGTGGAACACTGAAGCTTTCTTT. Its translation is CASTLTGWNTEAFF.

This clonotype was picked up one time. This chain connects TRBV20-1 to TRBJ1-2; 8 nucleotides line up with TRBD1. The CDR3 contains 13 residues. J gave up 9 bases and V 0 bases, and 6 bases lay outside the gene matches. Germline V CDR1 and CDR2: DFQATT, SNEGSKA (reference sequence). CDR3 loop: CSAREGTGPRYTF. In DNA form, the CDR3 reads TGCAGTGCTAGAGAGGGGACAGGCCCCCGCTACACCTTC.

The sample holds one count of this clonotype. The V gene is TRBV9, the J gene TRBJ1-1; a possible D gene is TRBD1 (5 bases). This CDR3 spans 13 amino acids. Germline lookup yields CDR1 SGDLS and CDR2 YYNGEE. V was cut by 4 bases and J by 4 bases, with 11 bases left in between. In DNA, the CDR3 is TGTGCCAGCAGCCGGGGTCAGGGCACTGAAGCTTTCTTT. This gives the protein CASSRGQGTEAFF.

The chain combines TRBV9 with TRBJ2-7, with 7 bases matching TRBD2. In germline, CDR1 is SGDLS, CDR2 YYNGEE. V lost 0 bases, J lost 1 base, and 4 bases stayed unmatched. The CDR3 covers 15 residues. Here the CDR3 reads CASSVGGGGSYEQYF. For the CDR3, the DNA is TGTGCCAGCAGCGTAGGCGGCGGGGGATCCTACGAGCAGTACTTC.

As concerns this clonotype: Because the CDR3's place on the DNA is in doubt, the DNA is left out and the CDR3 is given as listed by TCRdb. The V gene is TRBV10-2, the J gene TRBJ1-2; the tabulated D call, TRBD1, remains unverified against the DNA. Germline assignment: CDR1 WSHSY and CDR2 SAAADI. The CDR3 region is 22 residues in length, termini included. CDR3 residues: CASSASSNTEAFFGQGAYGYTF.

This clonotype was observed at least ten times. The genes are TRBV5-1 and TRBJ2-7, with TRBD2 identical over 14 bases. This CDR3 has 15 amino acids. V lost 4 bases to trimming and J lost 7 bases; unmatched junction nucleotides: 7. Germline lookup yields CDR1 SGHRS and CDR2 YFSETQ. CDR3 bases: TGCGCCAGCAGCCAGGGACTAGCGGGAGTAGGAGAGCAGTACTTC. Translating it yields CASSQGLAGVGEQYF.

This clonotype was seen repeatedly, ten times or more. The CDR3: CSEGLAGEETQYF. CDR3 bases: TGCAGTGAGGGCCTAGCGGGGGAAGAGACCCAGTACTTC. V is TRBV20-1 and J is TRBJ2-5; TRBD2 aligns across 10 bases. J was trimmed by 3 bases and V by 7 bases; bases with no gene match: 5. Per the germline V gene, CDR1 is DFQATT and CDR2 is SNEGSKA (reference sequence). The CDR3 covers 13 residues.

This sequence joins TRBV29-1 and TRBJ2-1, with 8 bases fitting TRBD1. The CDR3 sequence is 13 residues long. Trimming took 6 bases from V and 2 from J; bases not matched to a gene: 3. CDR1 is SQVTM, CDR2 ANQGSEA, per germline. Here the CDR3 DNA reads TGCAGCGTACCGGACAGGGCCTACAATGAGCAGTTCTTC. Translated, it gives CSVPDRAYNEQFF.

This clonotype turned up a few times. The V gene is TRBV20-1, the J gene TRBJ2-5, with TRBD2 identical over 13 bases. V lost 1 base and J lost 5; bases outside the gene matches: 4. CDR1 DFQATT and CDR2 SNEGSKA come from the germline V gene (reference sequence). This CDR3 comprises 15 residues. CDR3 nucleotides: TGCAGTGCTAGAGTACTAGCGGGAGGGGGGGAGACCCAGTACTTC. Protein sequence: CSARVLAGGGETQYF.

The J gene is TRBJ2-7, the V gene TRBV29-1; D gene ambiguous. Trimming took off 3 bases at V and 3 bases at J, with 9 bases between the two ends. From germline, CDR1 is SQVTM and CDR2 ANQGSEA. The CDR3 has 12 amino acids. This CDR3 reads CSVDTGNYEQYF. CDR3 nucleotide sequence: TGCAGCGTTGATACTGGGAACTACGAGCAGTACTTC.

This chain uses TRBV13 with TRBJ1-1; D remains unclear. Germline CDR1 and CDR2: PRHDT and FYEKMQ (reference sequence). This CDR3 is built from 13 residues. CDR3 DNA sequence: TGTGCTAGCGAGGAGTGGGGAGCTGATGAAGCTTTCTTT. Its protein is CASEEWGADEAFF.

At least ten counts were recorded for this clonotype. The DNA of the CDR3 is TGTGCCAGTAGTAGTCGGCGACAGGACCTTAGCTATGGCTACACCTTC. Amino acids: CASSSRRQDLSYGYTF. The chain recombines TRBV19 with TRBJ1-2, with D maybe TRBD1 (6 bases). The CDR3 has 16 residues. V was cut by 4 bases and J by 4 bases, with 19 bases left in between. Germline V gene lookup returns CDR1 LNHDA and CDR2 SQIVND (reference sequence).

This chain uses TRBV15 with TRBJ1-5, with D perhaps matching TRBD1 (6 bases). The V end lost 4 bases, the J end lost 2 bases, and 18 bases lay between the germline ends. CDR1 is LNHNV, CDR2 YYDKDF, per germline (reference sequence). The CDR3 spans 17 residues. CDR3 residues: CATSIRAAQGGNQPQHF. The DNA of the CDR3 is TGTGCCACCAGCATAAGGGCCGCACAGGGTGGCAATCAGCCCCAGCATTTT.

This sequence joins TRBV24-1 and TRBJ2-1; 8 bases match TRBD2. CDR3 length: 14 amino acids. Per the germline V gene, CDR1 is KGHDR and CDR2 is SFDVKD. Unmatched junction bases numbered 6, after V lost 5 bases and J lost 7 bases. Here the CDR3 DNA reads TGTGCCACCAGTGGAGCGGGAGTAAGGAATGAGCAGTTCTTC. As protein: CATSGAGVRNEQFF.

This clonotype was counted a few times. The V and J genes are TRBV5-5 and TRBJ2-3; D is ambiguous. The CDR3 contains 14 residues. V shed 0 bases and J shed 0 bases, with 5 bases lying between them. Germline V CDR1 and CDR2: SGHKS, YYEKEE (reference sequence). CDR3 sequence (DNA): TGTGCCAGCAGCTTGGGCGGAAGCACAGATACGCAGTATTTT. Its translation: CASSLGGSTDTQYF.

The CDR3 DNA sequence: TGTGCCAGCAGTGTCCGGTCGCGGGGAGGGACCCAGTACTTC. Encoded protein: CASSVRSRGGTQYF. This rearrangement joins TRBV2 to TRBJ2-5; perhaps TRBD2 as D (6 bases). Per the germline V gene, CDR1 is SNHLY and CDR2 is FYNNEI. The CDR3 length is 14 residues. Trimming left V 4 bases short and J 7 bases short, with 16 bases between. Using reference TRBV2 and TRBJ2-5 for the parts outside the CDR3, the full variable domain is EPEVTQTPSHQVTQMGQEVILRCVPISNHLYFYWYRQILGQKVEFLVSFYNNEISEKSEIFDDQFSVERPDGSNFTLKIRSTKLEDSAMYFCASSVRSRGGTQYFGPGTRLLVL.

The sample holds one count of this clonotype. CDR3 residues: CASSRDRSHNSPLHF. CDR3 coding DNA: TGTGCCAGCAGTCGGGACAGGTCCCATAATTCACCCCTCCACTTT. V is TRBV6-6 and J is TRBJ1-6; 8 bases fit TRBD1. V lost 5 bases to trimming and J lost 5 bases; unmatched junction nucleotides: 5. CDR3 length: 15 residues. Germline loops: CDR1 MNHNY, CDR2 SVGAGI (reference sequence).